This T cell receptor beta chain comes out of a study of vaccination effects on CD4 cells after COVID-19. Germline V CDR1 and CDR2: SGHRS, YFSETQ. V was pared by 6 bases and J by 3 bases, with 2 bases of the junction left unmatched. The CDR3 contains 14 residues. Cultured cells yielded isolated CD4+ T cells after more than nine days. TCRdb's table, derived via immunoSEQ multiplex PCR, lists solely in-frame clones and lacks some. The sample contains around 45,000 clones, approximately 80% of which appear only once. Points on this clone: Its cognate antigen is unknown.

This sequence was found in a human donor who had a prior SARS-CoV-2 infection. The rearrangement uses TRBV5-1 and TRBJ2-2, with TRBD2 matching 10 bases. The sequencing here drew on CD4+ T cells from PBMCs cultured without peptide, taken before COVID-19 vaccination. In DNA form, the CDR3 reads TGCGCCAGCAAGCGGGAGGGCCACACCGGGGAGCTGTTTTTT. This encodes CASKREGHTGELFF.